This TCR beta chain was recorded in a study of human T cells and chemical hapten exposure. The study's library attached unique molecular identifiers to single cDNA molecules. TCRdb processed the RACE reads anew with MiXCR; each CDR3 protein has one entry. Seen here are over 55,000 distinct CDR3 sequences, roughly 11% observed once, and the top ten hold 1.4%. V was clipped by 2 bases and J by 1 base, with 6 bases between them. Germline V gene data show CDR1 as MNHEY and CDR2 as SVGAGI. This CDR3 contains 14 residues. Time point denoted: patch test 3, about 24 weeks after DPC sensitization. The treatment: therapeutic diphenylcyclopropenone sensitization with weekly scalp DPC. Donors were 18 to 70-year-old alopecia patients suitable for DPC.

This receptor was obtained from a woman aged 45-60 years with alopecia areata. Some clones in this sample may be carry-over from other donors' samples. Here the sequenced sample was whole blood, taken in connection with sensitization to the hapten diphenylcyclopropenone (DPC). V gene TRBV6-5 combines with J gene TRBJ1-5; D might be TRBD1 (6 bases). CDR3 in amino acids: CASSYRGSNQPQHF. In DNA, the CDR3 is TGTGCCAGCAGTTACAGGGGGAGCAATCAGCCCCAGCATTTT.